Listed below are T cell receptor beta chains from one sample, sequenced in a study of T cell responses to AZD1222 COVID-19 vaccine. The table came from immunoSEQ multiplex PCR; TCRdb's copy has only in-frame clones and leaves some out. The data hold 110,000 to 150,000 clones, with 92% observed a single time. Sequenced here: peripheral blood, sampled 28 days after the second AZD1222 dose. These TCRs come from an adult who received the AZD1222 COVID-19 vaccine. The conserved cysteine and the conserved F or W are not part of the CDR3 here.

j_call cdr3_length v_call cdr3_aa
TRBJ1-4 14 TRBV5-6 ASSRPTTGANEKLF
TRBJ1-1 15 TRBV7-8 ASSFPGQGAMNTEAF
TRBJ1-2 11 TRBV6-5 ASSSRQGRGYT
TRBJ1-2 11 TRBV6-1 ASSEGTFYGYT
TRBJ1-2 15 TRBV11-2 ASSPHRTGVPNYGYT
TRBJ2-3 12 TRBV29-1 SISGTASTDTQY
TRBJ2-3 14 TRBV21-1 ASSLSPGQGPDTQY
TRBJ1-1 13 TRBV18 ASSPDGQKNTEAF
TRBJ1-5 14 TRBV18 ASSPLGTTGNQPQH
TRBJ1-5 11 TRBV14 ASSQGSNQPQH
TRBJ1-1 14 TRBV7-2 ASSSLPGGRGTEAF
TRBJ1-5 11 TRBV7-9 ASSPDRDQPQH
TRBJ1-2 14 TRBV2 ASSGGTGVNNYGYT
TRBJ1-6 11 TRBV11-3 ASSPTANSPLH
TRBJ2-1 15 TRBV24-1 ATSDPASGSTYNEQF
TRBJ1-4 12 TRBV19 ASSIGGLKEKLF
TRBJ1-2 12 TRBV28 ASSPLGDSYGYT
TRBJ1-3 11 TRBV7-2 ASSSGSSNTIY
TRBJ1-1 11 TRBV5-8 ASRYRGNTEAF
TRBJ2-1 14 TRBV19 ASSILGTSGKNEQF
TRBJ2-1 14 TRBV19 ASRKGGGALYNEQF
TRBJ1-6 16 TRBV28 ASSLAARASSYNSPLH
TRBJ2-7 13 TRBV19 ASSPYGTGGREQY
TRBJ1-5 14 TRBV19 ASSTAMRGVNQPQH
TRBJ2-4 12 TRBV9 ASSDSAISNIQY
TRBJ2-1 14 TRBV28 ASSLFGRAAYNEQF
TRBJ1-5 11 TRBV2 ASNGVGVQPQH
TRBJ1-1 11 TRBV3-1/TRBV3-2 ASSQALGTEAF
TRBJ2-2 15 TRBV7-2 ASSLGGQGASTGELF
TRBJ2-2 14 TRBV27 ASSDRGRANTGELF
TRBJ1-6 13 TRBV3-1/TRBV3-2 ASSQGSQRNSPLH
TRBJ1-4 12 TRBV30 AWMGAATNEKLF
TRBJ1-2 11 TRBV7-3 ASSLEAGDGYT
TRBJ2-2 15 TRBV4-3 ASSQGWRDSLTGELF
TRBJ2-2 11 TRBV12-3/TRBV12-4 ASSTNSLGELF
TRBJ2-1 10 TRBV10-3 AIRADYNEQF
TRBJ1-1 14 TRBV12-5 ASGLVVGGQATEAF
TRBJ1-1 9 TRBV29-1 SATGTGEAF
TRBJ1-2 14 TRBV28 ASSSVPGQGNYGYT
TRBJ2-1 10 TRBV27 ASSSSRVEQF
TRBJ2-1 14 TRBV3-1/TRBV3-2 ASSIENGLAVHEQF
TRBJ1-2 11 TRBV27 ASSSQGAGGYT
TRBJ2-7 10 TRBV30 AWGKAQGIQY
TRBJ1-6 10 TRBV6-5 ASRGPNSPLH
TRBJ2-7 11 TRBV6-1 ASSEAPTYEQY
TRBJ1-1 13 TRBV4-3 ASSQLGTTRGRAF